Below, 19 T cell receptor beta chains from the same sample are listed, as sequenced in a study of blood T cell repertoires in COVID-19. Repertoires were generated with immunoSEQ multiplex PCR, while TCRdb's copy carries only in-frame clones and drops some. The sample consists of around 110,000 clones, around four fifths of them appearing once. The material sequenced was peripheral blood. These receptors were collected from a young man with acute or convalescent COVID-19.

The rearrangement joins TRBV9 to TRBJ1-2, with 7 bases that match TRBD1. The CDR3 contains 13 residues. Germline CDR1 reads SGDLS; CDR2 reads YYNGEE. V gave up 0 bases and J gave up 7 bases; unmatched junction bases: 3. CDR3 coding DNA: TGTGCCAGCAGCGTAGAAGGGGGCCGTGGCTACACCTTC. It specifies CASSVEGGRGYTF.

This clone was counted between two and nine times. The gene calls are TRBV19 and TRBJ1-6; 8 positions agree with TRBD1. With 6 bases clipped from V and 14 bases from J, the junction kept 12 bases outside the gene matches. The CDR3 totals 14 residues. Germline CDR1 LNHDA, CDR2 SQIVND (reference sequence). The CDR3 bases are TGTGCCAGTAGCCCCGGGACAGGTTTTCCAGCCCTCCACTTT. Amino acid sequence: CASSPGTGFPALHF. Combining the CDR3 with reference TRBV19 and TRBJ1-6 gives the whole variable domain DGGITQSPKYLFRKEGQNVTLSCEQNLNHDAMYWYRQDPGQGLRLIYYSQIVNDFQKGDIAEGYSVSREKKESFPLTVTSAQKNPTAFYLCASSPGTGFPALHFGNGTRLTVT.

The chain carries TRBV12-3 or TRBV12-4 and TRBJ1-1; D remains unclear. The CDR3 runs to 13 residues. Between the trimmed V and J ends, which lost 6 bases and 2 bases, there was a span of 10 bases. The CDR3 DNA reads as TGTGCCAGCAGCCCCTTCAGAAACACTGAAGCTTTCTTT. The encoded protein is CASSPFRNTEAFF.

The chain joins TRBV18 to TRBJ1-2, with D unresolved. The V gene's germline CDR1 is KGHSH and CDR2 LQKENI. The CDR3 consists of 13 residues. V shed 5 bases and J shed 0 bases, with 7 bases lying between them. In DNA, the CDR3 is TGTGCCAGCTCAGTAGGAGCTAACTATGGCTACACCTTC. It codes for CASSVGANYGYTF.

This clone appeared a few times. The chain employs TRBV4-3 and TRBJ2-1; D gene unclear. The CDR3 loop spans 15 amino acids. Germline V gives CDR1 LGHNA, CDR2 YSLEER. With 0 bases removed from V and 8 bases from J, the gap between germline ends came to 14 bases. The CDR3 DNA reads TGCGCCAGCAGCCAAGATTACGGAGTTATCGATGAGCAGTTCTTC. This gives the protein CASSQDYGVIDEQFF.

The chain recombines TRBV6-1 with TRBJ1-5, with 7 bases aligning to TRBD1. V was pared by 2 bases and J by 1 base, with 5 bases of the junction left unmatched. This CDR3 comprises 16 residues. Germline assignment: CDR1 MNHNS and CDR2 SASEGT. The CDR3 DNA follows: TGTGCCAGCAGTGAACTGACAGGGTACAGCAATCAGCCCCAGCATTTT. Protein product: CASSELTGYSNQPQHF.

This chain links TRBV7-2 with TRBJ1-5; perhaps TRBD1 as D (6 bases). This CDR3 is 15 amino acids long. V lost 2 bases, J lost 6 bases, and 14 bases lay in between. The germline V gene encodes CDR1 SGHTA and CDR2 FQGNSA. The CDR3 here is CASSLFGGLGQPQHF. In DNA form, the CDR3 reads TGTGCCAGCAGCTTATTCGGGGGGCTCGGTCAGCCCCAGCATTTT.

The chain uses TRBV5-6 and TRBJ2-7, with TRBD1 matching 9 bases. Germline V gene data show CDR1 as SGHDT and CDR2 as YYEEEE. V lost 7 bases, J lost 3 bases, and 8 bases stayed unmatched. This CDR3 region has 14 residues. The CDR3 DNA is TGTGCCAGCCGGACAGGGACAGGGCTCTACGAGCAGTACTTC. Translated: CASRTGTGLYEQYF.

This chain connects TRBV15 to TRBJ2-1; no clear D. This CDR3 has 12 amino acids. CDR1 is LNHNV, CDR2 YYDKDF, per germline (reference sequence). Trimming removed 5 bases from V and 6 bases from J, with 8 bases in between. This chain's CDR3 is CATSWHLNEQFF. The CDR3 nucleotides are TGTGCCACCAGCTGGCACCTCAATGAGCAGTTCTTC.

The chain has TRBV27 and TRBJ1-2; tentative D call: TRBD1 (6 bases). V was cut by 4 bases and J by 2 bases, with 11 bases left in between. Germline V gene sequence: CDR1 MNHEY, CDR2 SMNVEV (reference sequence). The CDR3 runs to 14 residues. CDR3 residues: CASSSGDMNYGYTF. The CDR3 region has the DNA TGTGCCAGCAGTTCAGGGGACATGAACTATGGCTACACCTTC.

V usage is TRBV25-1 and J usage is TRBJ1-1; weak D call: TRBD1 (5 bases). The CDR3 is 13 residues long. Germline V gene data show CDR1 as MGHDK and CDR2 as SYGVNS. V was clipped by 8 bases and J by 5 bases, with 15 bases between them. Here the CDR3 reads CASSWGERTEAFF. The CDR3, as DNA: TGTGCCAGCTCGTGGGGGGAGAGAACTGAAGCTTTCTTT.

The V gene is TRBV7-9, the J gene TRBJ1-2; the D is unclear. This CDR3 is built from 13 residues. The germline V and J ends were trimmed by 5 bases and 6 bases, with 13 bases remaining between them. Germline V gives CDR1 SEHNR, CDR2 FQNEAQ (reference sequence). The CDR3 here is CASSPLAGHGYTF. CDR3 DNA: TGTGCCAGCAGCCCACTAGCCGGCCATGGCTACACCTTC.

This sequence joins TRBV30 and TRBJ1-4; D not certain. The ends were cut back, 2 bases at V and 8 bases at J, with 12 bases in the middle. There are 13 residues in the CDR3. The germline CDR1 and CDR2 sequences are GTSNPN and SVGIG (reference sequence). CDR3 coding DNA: TGTGCCTGGAGTCTCCTTGAGTACGAAAAACTGTTTTTT. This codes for CAWSLLEYEKLFF.

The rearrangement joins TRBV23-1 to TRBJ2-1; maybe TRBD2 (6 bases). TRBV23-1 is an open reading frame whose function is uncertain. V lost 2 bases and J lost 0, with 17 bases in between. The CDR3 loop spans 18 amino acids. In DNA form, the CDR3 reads TGCGCCAGCAGTCAACCTGGGGGGACCCAGAGCTCCTACAATGAGCAGTTCTTC. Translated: CASSQPGGTQSSYNEQFF.

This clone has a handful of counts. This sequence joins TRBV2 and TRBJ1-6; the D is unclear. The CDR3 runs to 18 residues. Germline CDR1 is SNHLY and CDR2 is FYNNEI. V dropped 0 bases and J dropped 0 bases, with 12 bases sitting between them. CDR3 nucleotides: TGTGCCAGCAGTGAAGCGTACGGCGGGAGCTCCTATAATTCACCCCTCCACTTT. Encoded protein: CASSEAYGGSSYNSPLHF.

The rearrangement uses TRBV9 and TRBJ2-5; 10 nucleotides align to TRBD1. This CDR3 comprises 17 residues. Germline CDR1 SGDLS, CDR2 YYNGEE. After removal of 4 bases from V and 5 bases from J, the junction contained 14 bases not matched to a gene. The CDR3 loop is CASSPGAGTGVGETQYF. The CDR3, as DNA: TGTGCCAGCAGCCCCGGTGCCGGGACAGGGGTGGGGGAGACCCAGTACTTC.

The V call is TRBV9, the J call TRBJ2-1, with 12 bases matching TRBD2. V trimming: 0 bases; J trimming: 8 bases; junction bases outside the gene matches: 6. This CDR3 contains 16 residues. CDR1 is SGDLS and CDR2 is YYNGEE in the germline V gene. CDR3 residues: CASSVDPSGRADEQFF. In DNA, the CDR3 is TGTGCCAGCAGCGTAGATCCTAGCGGGAGGGCTGATGAGCAGTTCTTC.

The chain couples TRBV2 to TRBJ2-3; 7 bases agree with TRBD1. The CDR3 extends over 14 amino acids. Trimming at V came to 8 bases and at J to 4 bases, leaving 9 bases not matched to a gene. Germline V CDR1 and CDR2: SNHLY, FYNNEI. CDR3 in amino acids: CASRTGVGADTQYF. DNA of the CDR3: TGTGCCAGCCGTACAGGGGTTGGGGCAGATACGCAGTATTTT.

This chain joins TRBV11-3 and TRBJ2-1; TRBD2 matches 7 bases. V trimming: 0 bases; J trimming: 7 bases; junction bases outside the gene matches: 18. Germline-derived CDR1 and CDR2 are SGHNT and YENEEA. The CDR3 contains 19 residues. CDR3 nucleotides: TGTGCCAGCAGCTTAGAGGGGGGGTTTTTGACAAGTAAGACGAATGAGCAGTTCTTC. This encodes CASSLEGGFLTSKTNEQFF.